This T cell receptor beta chain was observed in a study of T cells in localized non-small cell lung cancer. General study points: Uninvolved nearby lung showed the greatest T cell clonality, exceeding that found in tumor. Owing to sequencing of a solitary tumor region, heterogeneity cannot be discounted.

The CDR3 is 12 amino acids. Germline V gene sequence: CDR1 LNHDA, CDR2 SQIVND (reference sequence). V lost 8 bases and J 6 bases, leaving 8 bases between the germline ends. The protocol was immunoSEQ multiplex PCR, while the TCRdb copy is restricted to in-frame clones and leaves out a portion. The data show over 6,000 clones, roughly 92% seen once. A word on this clone: Its antigen is not identified.

The rearrangement links TRBV19 to TRBJ1-6; D is unresolved. Sequences were derived from peripheral blood, sampled before any cancer treatment. The sequence was obtained from a woman aged 40-69 years with stage I lung adenocarcinoma. The CDR3 loop is CASGWSNSPLHF. The DNA of the CDR3 is TGTGCCAGTGGCTGGAGTAATTCACCCCTCCACTTT.